This paragraph covers one TCR beta chain sequence. Its antigen remains unknown. These data are taken from a study of T cells after posttransplantation cyclophosphamide. Findings of the study overall: Later blood repertoires were often dominated by clones from the donor CD8+ memory compartment.

The data were produced by immunoSEQ multiplex PCR, yet TCRdb's version contains in-frame clones alone and is incomplete. The sample has approximately 50,000 clones, 94% seen once. The CDR3 totals 14 residues. With 1 base removed from V and 3 bases from J, the gap between germline ends came to 6 bases. Per germline, CDR1 LNHDA and CDR2 SQIVND (reference sequence). The chain employs TRBV19 and TRBJ2-2; D gene uncertain. The receptor was derived from a woman in her thirties in good health and a related stem cell transplant donor. Sample: PBMCs. The CDR3 DNA is TGTGCCAGTAGTATAGCAGATTACACCGGGGAGCTGTTTTTT. Translated, it gives CASSIADYTGELFF.